These 16 T cell receptor beta chains came from one sample sequenced in a study of blood T cell repertoires in COVID-19. Sequenced by immunoSEQ multiplex PCR; TCRdb stores in-frame clones only, minus some. Counted here are around 180,000 clones, 89% occurring once; the ten biggest clones make up approximately 2.5%. The sequenced sample consisted of PBMCs or T cells enriched from blood (not recorded which). The receptor source for this set is a woman aged 40 to 49 with acute COVID-19.

The chain combines TRBV24-1 with TRBJ2-2, with D possibly being TRBD1 (7 bases). Germline CDR1 is KGHDR and CDR2 is SFDVKD. The CDR3 spans 18 residues. The V gene lost 7 bases and the J gene lost 3 bases, with 23 bases spanning the gap. In DNA, the CDR3 is TGTGCCACCAGCCTGGGGGGTACAGGGGCGCCGGACACCGGGGAGCTGTTTTTT. Amino acids: CATSLGGTGAPDTGELFF.

The chain recombines TRBV10-3 with TRBJ2-3; 9 nucleotides align to TRBD2. Germline V gene lookup returns CDR1 ENHRY and CDR2 SYGVKD. The CDR3 has 15 residues. The V segment lost 7 bases and the J segment 0 bases; nucleotides outside the gene matches: 5. The CDR3 region has the DNA TGTGCCATCAAGGAGAGCGGGGGGAGCACAGATACGCAGTATTTT. Residues: CAIKESGGSTDTQYF.

This clone was seen only a few times. This chain uses TRBV27 with TRBJ1-5; no firm D call. CDR1 MNHEY and CDR2 SMNVEV come from the germline V gene (reference sequence). Deletions cut 10 bases from V and 2 bases from J, with 9 bases between. This CDR3 is 12 amino acids long. CDR3 sequence: CATGKGNQPQHF. CDR3 DNA sequence: TGTGCCACCGGGAAAGGCAATCAGCCCCAGCATTTT.

The rearrangement uses TRBV6-2 or TRBV6-3 and TRBJ2-1, with 8 bases lining up with TRBD1. The CDR3 has 17 amino acids. V dropped 2 bases and J dropped 3; count of bases not matched to a gene: 9. Germline V gene sequence: CDR1 MNHEY, CDR2 SVGEGT. CDR3 DNA: TGTGCCAGCAGTTACCCGCGGACAGGGAAGCTCTACAATGAGCAGTTCTTC. Translated: CASSYPRTGKLYNEQFF.

This chain connects TRBV7-9 to TRBJ2-3; maybe TRBD1 (6 bases). This CDR3 has 16 amino acids. The germline V and J ends were trimmed by 5 bases and 0 bases, with 15 bases remaining between them. Per germline, CDR1 SEHNR and CDR2 FQNEAQ (reference sequence). CDR3 region: CASSPSRTVSTDTQYF. CDR3 nucleotides: TGTGCCAGCAGCCCCTCTAGGACAGTTAGCACAGATACGCAGTATTTT.

The chain has TRBV7-8 and TRBJ2-7; D gene unclear. In germline, CDR1 is SGHVS, CDR2 FQNEAQ. The V and J ends lost 3 bases and 1 base respectively, with 10 bases between them. The CDR3 sequence is 14 residues long. The CDR3: CASSFLQASYEQYF. CDR3 coding DNA: TGTGCCAGCAGCTTCCTCCAAGCATCCTACGAGCAGTACTTC.

This clone appeared a single time. This sequence joins TRBV6-1 and TRBJ2-3; D may be TRBD2 (6 bases). The CDR3 totals 17 residues. The germline gives CDR1 MNHNS, CDR2 SASEGT. Trimming removed 4 bases from V and 2 bases from J, with 19 bases in between. The CDR3: CASSGKRGSGLTDTQYF. CDR3 bases: TGTGCCAGCAGTGGAAAACGCGGTAGCGGCCTCACAGATACGCAGTATTTT.

The rearrangement links TRBV29-1 to TRBJ2-3, with D uncertain. The CDR3 spans 11 residues. V lost 3 bases to trimming and J lost 4 bases, with 5 bases between them. Per germline, CDR1 SQVTM and CDR2 ANQGSEA. CDR3 in amino acids: CSVELADTQYF. DNA for the CDR3: TGCAGCGTTGAGCTAGCAGATACGCAGTATTTT.

With regard to this clone: The same CDR3 arises from other DNA sequences in this sample as well. The chain is built from TRBV19 and TRBJ2-5; perhaps TRBD2 as D (6 bases). With 6 bases removed from V and 2 bases from J, the gap between germline ends came to 10 bases. The CDR3 consists of 13 residues. CDR1 LNHDA and CDR2 SQIVND come from the germline V gene (reference sequence). CDR3 amino acids: CASSGSGQETQYF. CDR3 DNA: TGTGCCAGTAGCGGGAGCGGACAAGAGACCCAGTACTTC.

The chain joins TRBV6-2 or TRBV6-3 to TRBJ1-6; 9 bases fit TRBD1. This CDR3 spans 16 amino acids. V was clipped by 0 bases and J by 6 bases; unmatched bases: 3. Germline CDR1 and CDR2: MNHEY and SVGEGT. The CDR3 DNA reads as TGTGCCAGCAGTTACTCGACAGGGGGTGGTAATTCACCCCTCCACTTT. Translating it yields CASSYSTGGGNSPLHF.

The rearrangement uses TRBV5-1 and TRBJ2-3, with 10 bases that match TRBD1. The germline CDR1 and CDR2 sequences are SGHRS and YFSETQ. V shed 2 bases and J 2 bases; nucleotides not matched to a gene: 2. The CDR3 sequence is 15 residues long. The CDR3, as DNA: TGCGCCAGCAGCTTCGGGACAGGGGTCACAGATACGCAGTATTTT. This translates into CASSFGTGVTDTQYF.

The chain recombines TRBV7-9 with TRBJ1-2; D perhaps matches TRBD1 (6 bases). The CDR3 consists of 15 residues. Germline V gene sequence: CDR1 SEHNR, CDR2 FQNEAQ (reference sequence). The V and J ends lost 5 bases and 3 bases respectively, with 16 bases between them. In DNA form, the CDR3 reads TGTGCCAGCAGCCATTCAGGGGTTCGCGACTATGGCTACACCTTC. Translating it yields CASSHSGVRDYGYTF.

The genes are TRBV12-5 and TRBJ2-2; 9 bases map to TRBD2. This CDR3 is built from 14 residues. CDR1 LGHNT and CDR2 FRNRAP come from the germline V gene. Unmatched junction bases numbered 1, after V lost 2 bases and J lost 6 bases. CDR3 sequence reads: CASGLLAGSGELFF. The CDR3, as DNA: TGTGCTAGTGGTTTGCTAGCGGGGTCCGGGGAGCTGTTTTTT. The full variable domain, completed using reference TRBV12-5 and TRBJ2-2, is DARVTQTPRHKVTEMGQEVTMRCQPILGHNTVFWYRQTMMQGLELLAYFRNRAPLDDSGMPKDRFSAEMPDATLATLKIQPSEPRDSAVYFCASGLLAGSGELFFGEGSRLTVL.

The chain carries TRBV7-6 and TRBJ2-5, with TRBD2 identical over 11 bases. The CDR3 is 16 amino acids. With V trimmed by 5 bases and J by 1 base, 6 bases remained unmatched. Germline-derived CDR1 and CDR2 are SGHVS and FNYEAQ. In DNA, the CDR3 is TGTGCCAGCAGCATGACTAGCGGGATGCTCCAAGAGACCCAGTACTTC. Protein product: CASSMTSGMLQETQYF.

The J gene is TRBJ2-4, the V gene TRBV11-2, with TRBD1 matching over 10 bases. J gave up 5 bases and V 2 bases, and 6 bases lay outside the gene matches. This CDR3 comprises 16 residues. The germline V gene has CDR1 SGHAT and CDR2 FQNNGV. The CDR3 bases are TGTGCCAGCAGCTTACGGACAGGGGGTTTCGAAAACATTCAGTACTTC. The encoded protein is CASSLRTGGFENIQYF.

J is TRBJ2-7 and V is TRBV6-5; 7 bases line up with TRBD1. Looked up from germline, CDR1 is MNHEY and CDR2 is SVGAGI. The CDR3 consists of 13 residues. J was trimmed by 4 bases and V by 10 bases; bases with no gene match: 10. Written as DNA, the CDR3 is TGTGCCAAAGCGACAGGGCTTTTTTACGAGCAGTACTTC. This translates into CAKATGLFYEQYF.